The TCR beta chain under discussion was sequenced for a study of T cell changes during pregnancy in multiple sclerosis. Clones were sequenced by immunoSEQ multiplex PCR, and TCRdb holds only the in-frame ones, with some missing. The sample has about 24,000 clones, 80% to 90% seen once. Deletions cut 0 bases from V and 9 bases from J, with 7 bases between. The CDR3 runs to 13 residues. Germline V lookup: CDR1 SGHNT, CDR2 YYREEE (reference sequence). The receptor was isolated from a female donor in good health, enrolled as a control in a pregnancy study. Sequencing used CD8+ T cells from peripheral blood mononuclear cells, obtained in the first trimester of pregnancy. The chain joins TRBV5-4 to TRBJ1-6; D call uncertain. Written as DNA, the CDR3 is TGTGCCAGCAGCTTGGCTGGCTTTTCACCCCTCCACTTT. Translating it yields CASSLAGFSPLHF. The full variable domain, completed using reference TRBV5-4 and TRBJ1-6, is ETGVTQSPTHLIKTRGQQVTLRCSSQSGHNTVSWYQQALGQGPQFIFQYYREEENGRGNFPPRFSGLQFPNYSSELNVNALELDDSALYLCASSLAGFSPLHFGNGTRLTVT.